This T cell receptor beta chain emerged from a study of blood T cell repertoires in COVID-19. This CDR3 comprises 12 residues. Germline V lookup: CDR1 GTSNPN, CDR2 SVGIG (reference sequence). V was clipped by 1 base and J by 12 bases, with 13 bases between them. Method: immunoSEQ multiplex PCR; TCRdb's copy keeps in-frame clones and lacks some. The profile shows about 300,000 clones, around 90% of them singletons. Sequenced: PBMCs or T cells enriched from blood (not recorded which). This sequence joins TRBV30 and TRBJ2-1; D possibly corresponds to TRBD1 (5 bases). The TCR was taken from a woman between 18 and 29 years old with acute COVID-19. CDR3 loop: CAWSGGSRGQFF. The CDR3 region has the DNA TGTGCCTGGAGTGGGGGCTCACGAGGGCAGTTCTTC.